What follows are 25 T cell receptor beta chains derived from one specimen sequenced in a study of blood T cells in healthy people across ages. Primers used in a second PCR of about 7 to 12 cycles were a sample-barcoded 5' primer and a J-beta primer mix. TCRdb re-derived calls from the 5' RACE reads in MiXCR, one entry per CDR3 protein. The sample contains about 970,000 distinct CDR3 sequences, about 51% of which appear only once. The sequenced material came from blood. These receptors originate from a woman aged 60-70 years in good health.

The DNA of the CDR3 is TGTGCCAGCAGACCAACCGCAGGCTATGGCTACACCTTC. Protein sequence: CASRPTAGYGYTF. V is TRBV25-1 and J is TRBJ1-2; D remains unclear. Deletions cut 6 bases from V and 4 bases from J, with 12 bases between. The germline CDR1 and CDR2 sequences are MGHDK and SYGVNS. This CDR3 spans 13 amino acids.

In its sample, this clonotype was seen a few times. The chain carries TRBV5-1 and TRBJ2-7, with 9 nucleotides matching TRBD2. Looked up from germline, CDR1 is SGHRS and CDR2 is YFSETQ. The CDR3 spans 16 residues. V shed 0 bases and J 2 bases; nucleotides not matched to a gene: 6. The CDR3 coding sequence is TGCGCCAGCAGCTTGGTTCTAGCGGGAAGTCCCTACGAGCAGTACTTC. It yields the protein CASSLVLAGSPYEQYF.

The sample holds a few counts of this clonotype. This chain links TRBV5-1 with TRBJ2-3; the D is unclear. The CDR3 contains 13 residues. Trimming took 3 bases from V and 6 from J, leaving 11 bases between them. Germline lookup yields CDR1 SGHRS and CDR2 YFSETQ. CDR3 sequence (DNA): TGCGCCAGCAGCTATAAATTCCAGGATACGCAGTATTTT. Protein: CASSYKFQDTQYF.

As regards this clonotype: One junction end disagrees with the germline gene, perhaps due to a read error. V gene TRBV4-1 combines with J gene TRBJ2-7; 10 nucleotides agree with TRBD1. The CDR3 is 18 amino acids. The germline CDR1 and CDR2 sequences are MGHRA and YSYEKL. The CDR3 DNA reads TGTGCCAGCAGCCAAGATCCGGCGGGACAGGGGTCCACCGACGAGCAGTACTTC. Translation gives CASSQDPAGQGSTDEQYF.

V and J are TRBV27 and TRBJ1-5, with D possibly being TRBD1 (5 bases). Germline values: CDR1 MNHEY, CDR2 SMNVEV (reference sequence). V was trimmed by 4 bases and J by 3 bases, leaving 16 bases between them. This CDR3 region has 16 residues. The CDR3 sequence is CASSSAGTAYNQPQHF. The CDR3 nucleotides are TGTGCCAGCAGTTCGGCCGGGACCGCATACAATCAGCCCCAGCATTTT.

This clonotype was picked up many times. This rearrangement joins TRBV29-1 to TRBJ2-5, with TRBD1 identical over 8 bases. V was pared by 3 bases and J by 10 bases, with 10 bases of the junction left unmatched. This CDR3 comprises 13 residues. Germline V gene sequence: CDR1 SQVTM, CDR2 ANQGSEA. The CDR3 loop is CSVDRQGRGDQYF. The CDR3 bases are TGCAGCGTTGACCGACAGGGGCGAGGGGACCAGTACTTC. Filled out from reference TRBV29-1 and TRBJ2-5, the complete variable domain reads SAVISQKPSRDICQRGTSLTIQCQVDSQVTMMFWYRQQPGQSLTLIATANQGSEATYESGFVIDKFPISRPNLTFSTLTVSNMSPEDSSIYLCSVDRQGRGDQYFGPGTRLLVL.

The chain couples TRBV11-3 to TRBJ1-6, with 7 bases aligning to TRBD1. The CDR3 has 15 amino acids. Unmatched junction bases numbered 10, after V lost 6 bases and J lost 8 bases. CDR1 and CDR2 from the germline V gene are SGHNT and YENEEA. The CDR3 bases are TGTGCCAGCAGTTCGGGCACAGGGGAATATTCACCCCTCCACTTT. Protein: CASSSGTGEYSPLHF.

This clonotype was detected a few times. The chain has TRBV9 and TRBJ1-1, with a possible D match to TRBD1 (5 bases). CDR3 length: 14 residues. V dropped 6 bases and J dropped 4 bases, with 16 bases sitting between them. Per germline, CDR1 SGDLS and CDR2 YYNGEE. CDR3 amino acids: CASKPDGGTTEAFF. CDR3 nucleotides: TGTGCCAGCAAACCCGACGGGGGGACCACTGAAGCTTTCTTT. Supplemented by reference TRBV9 and TRBJ1-1, the full variable domain reads DSGVTQTPKHLITATGQRVTLRCSPRSGDLSVYWYQQSLDQGLQFLIQYYNGEERAKGNILERFSAQQFPDLHSELNLSSLELGDSALYFCASKPDGGTTEAFFGQGTRLTVV.

This clonotype appeared a few times. The chain links TRBV7-2 to TRBJ2-6; no firm D call. The CDR3 is 16 residues long. CDR1 and CDR2 from the germline V gene are SGHTA and FQGNSA. The V end was cut by 1 base, the J end by 4 bases, with 11 bases between. CDR3 protein: CASSLVTGSGANVLTF. The CDR3, as DNA: TGTGCCAGCAGCTTAGTGACCGGGTCCGGGGCCAACGTCCTGACTTTC.

The V and J genes are TRBV24-1 and TRBJ2-3; perhaps D is TRBD1 or TRBD2 (5 bases each). CDR1 and CDR2 from the germline V gene are KGHDR and SFDVKD. V was pared by 6 bases and J by 5 bases, with 17 bases between. This CDR3 has 15 amino acids. CDR3 nucleotides: TGTGCCACCAGTCCCTGGGGGAGTGAAGGAGATACGCAGTATTTT. This encodes CATSPWGSEGDTQYF.

On this clonotype itself: The CDR3 does not end in the conserved phenylalanine or tryptophan, so this is likely a read error. The DNA is omitted, as the CDR3 cannot be located on it reliably, and the CDR3 follows TCRdb's listing. The rearrangement links TRBV7-6 to TRBJ2-1. The CDR3 sequence runs 14 residues, both termini included. CDR1 is SGHVS and CDR2 is FNYEAQ in the germline V gene. The CDR3 loop reads CASSLSSSYNERFL.

The CDR3 DNA is TGCGCCAGCAGCCAAGGGTCGAGACCGGGACTAGCGGGGTACAATGAGCAGTTCTTC. It is translated as CASSQGSRPGLAGYNEQFF. V and J are TRBV4-1 and TRBJ2-1; 13 bases are a match to TRBD2. This CDR3 is built from 19 residues. Trimming at V came to 1 base and at J to 4 bases, leaving 10 bases not matched to a gene. From germline, CDR1 is MGHRA and CDR2 YSYEKL.

CDR3 region: CSVGLSSGNTIYF. The DNA of the CDR3 is TGCAGCGTCGGACTTTCCTCTGGAAACACCATATATTTT. The rearrangement uses TRBV29-1 and TRBJ1-3; D is unclear. V was clipped by 6 bases and J by 0 bases, with 9 bases between them. Germline-derived CDR1 and CDR2 are SQVTM and ANQGSEA. This CDR3 is 13 amino acids long.

This clonotype was detected a few times. The chain combines TRBV5-1 with TRBJ2-7; D may be TRBD2 (6 bases). The ends were cut back, 0 bases at V and 2 bases at J, with 18 bases in the middle. Germline loops: CDR1 SGHRS, CDR2 YFSETQ. The CDR3 has 17 amino acids. The CDR3, as DNA: TGCGCCAGCAGCTTGGCCCCGAGACTAGGGATCCCCTACGAGCAGTACTTC. Encoded protein: CASSLAPRLGIPYEQYF.

This chain connects TRBV29-1 to TRBJ2-7; no clear D gene. The CDR3 sequence is 15 residues long. V shed 3 bases and J shed 2 bases, with 17 bases lying between them. The germline V gene has CDR1 SQVTM and CDR2 ANQGSEA. The CDR3 region has the DNA TGCAGCGTTGATAGCTCTGCTACAGCTCCCTACGAGCAGTACTTC. It codes for CSVDSSATAPYEQYF.

This clonotype was seen a handful of times. V gene TRBV20-1 combines with J gene TRBJ1-2; D unresolved. The V gene lost 3 bases and the J gene lost 8 bases, with 13 bases spanning the gap. The CDR3 is made up of 12 amino acids. Germline CDR1 and CDR2: DFQATT and SNEGSKA (reference sequence). The CDR3: CSASLEFGGYTF. CDR3 DNA sequence: TGCAGTGCTAGCTTGGAATTCGGGGGCTACACCTTC.

The chain carries TRBV3-1 and TRBJ1-4; D possibly corresponds to TRBD1 (6 bases). The CDR3 covers 14 residues. V dropped 6 bases and J dropped 7 bases, with 15 bases sitting between them. Germline V gene sequence: CDR1 LGHDT, CDR2 YNNKEL (reference sequence). CDR3 amino acids: CASRPAGGSEKLFF. CDR3 nucleotides: TGTGCCAGCAGGCCTGCCGGGGGCTCTGAAAAACTGTTTTTT.

This clonotype was recorded a few times. This sequence joins TRBV15 and TRBJ2-3; 11 nucleotides match TRBD1. This CDR3 comprises 14 residues. V shed 5 bases and J 5 bases; nucleotides not matched to a gene: 3. From germline, CDR1 is LNHNV and CDR2 YYDKDF (reference sequence). Here the CDR3 DNA reads TGTGCCACCAGCCTGGGACAGGGGGGAGATACGCAGTATTTT. Its protein is CATSLGQGGDTQYF.

In its sample, this clonotype was seen a few times. The V call is TRBV29-1, the J call TRBJ2-7, with D perhaps given as TRBD1 or TRBD2 (5 bases each). The CDR3 has 12 residues. Trimming removed 4 bases from V and 4 bases from J, with 11 bases in between. The V gene's germline CDR1 is SQVTM and CDR2 ANQGSEA. Here the CDR3 reads CSVGEGRYEQYF. The CDR3 DNA reads as TGCAGCGTTGGCGAGGGACGGTACGAGCAGTACTTC.

This clonotype was seen once. The chain links TRBV10-3 to TRBJ2-3, with unresolved D. V was pared by 4 bases and J by 0 bases, with 14 bases between. The germline CDR1 and CDR2 sequences are ENHRY and SYGVKD. The CDR3 totals 16 residues. CDR3 coding DNA: TGTGCCATCAGTGGGGCAGCAGCCGTCAGCACAGATACGCAGTATTTT. Amino acids: CAISGAAAVSTDTQYF.

This chain connects TRBV7-2 to TRBJ2-3; 7 bases map to TRBD1. The CDR3 runs 16 residues. The germline gives CDR1 SGHTA, CDR2 FQGNSA. J gave up 2 bases and V 5 bases, and 10 bases lay outside the gene matches. CDR3 DNA: TGTGCCAGCAGCGAAGCACTGACAGGGCTCACAGATACGCAGTATTTT. It is translated as CASSEALTGLTDTQYF.

The chain has TRBV6-1 and TRBJ1-1; D gene ambiguous. From germline, CDR1 is MNHNS and CDR2 SASEGT. The CDR3 is made up of 11 amino acids. V lost 6 bases, J lost 8 bases, and 10 bases lay in between. The CDR3 DNA follows: TGTGCCAGCAGCCACCTCAGGGAAGCTTTCTTT. Translated, it gives CASSHLREAFF.

The V and J genes are TRBV20-1 and TRBJ2-1, with a weak D call TRBD2 (7 bases). CDR3 size: 14 residues. Between the trimmed V and J ends, which lost 1 base and 5 bases, there was a span of 12 bases. CDR1 and CDR2 (germline): DFQATT, SNEGSKA (reference sequence). CDR3 loop: CSARGGGPHNEQFF. The CDR3 DNA reads TGCAGTGCTAGAGGCGGGGGCCCCCACAATGAGCAGTTCTTC.

This clonotype showed up just once. The gene calls are TRBV12-3 or TRBV12-4 and TRBJ2-1; 11 bases match TRBD2. V lost 8 bases, J lost 10 bases, and 4 bases stayed unmatched. The CDR3 is 12 residues long. This CDR3 is CASASGRYEQFF. Written as DNA, the CDR3 is TGTGCCAGCGCTAGCGGGAGGTACGAGCAGTTCTTC.

This clonotype was seen only a few times. The chain links TRBV7-6 to TRBJ2-1; no clear D gene. V lost 4 bases to trimming and J lost 0 bases, with 10 bases between them. The CDR3 totals 15 residues. CDR1 and CDR2 (germline): SGHVS, FNYEAQ. In nucleotides, the CDR3 is TGTGCCAGCAGCTCGTACGTAAGCTCCTACAATGAGCAGTTCTTC. This gives the protein CASSSYVSSYNEQFF.